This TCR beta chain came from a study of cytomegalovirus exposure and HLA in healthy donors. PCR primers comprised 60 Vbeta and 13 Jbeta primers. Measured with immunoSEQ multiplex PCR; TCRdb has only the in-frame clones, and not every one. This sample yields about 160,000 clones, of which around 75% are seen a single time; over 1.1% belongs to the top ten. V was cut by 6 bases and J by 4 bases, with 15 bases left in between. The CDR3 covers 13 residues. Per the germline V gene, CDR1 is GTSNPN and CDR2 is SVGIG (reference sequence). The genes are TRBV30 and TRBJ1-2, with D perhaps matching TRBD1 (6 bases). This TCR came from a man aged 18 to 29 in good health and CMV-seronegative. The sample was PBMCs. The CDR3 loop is CACSDSPTYGYTF. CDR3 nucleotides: TGTGCCTGTTCGGACAGCCCTACCTATGGCTACACCTTC.